A selection of T cell receptor beta chains follows, all from one sample in a study of radiation and T cells in renal cell carcinoma. Data came from immunoSEQ multiplex PCR; TCRdb stores just in-frame clones and leaves some out. The repertoire has roughly 100,000 clones, 86% of them found once; the top ten carry around 7.9%. The sequences come from blood, collected from a patient whose treatment included radiotherapy and nephrectomy. These receptors all come from a man between 45 and 60 years old with renal cell carcinoma. Both conserved end residues are part of each CDR3. A D gene is named only where the DNA matches it firmly. The size of a clone is reported for some rows only, either as once, few or many, or as a class for expanded clones.

D,J,size,V,DNA,CDR3
.,TRBJ1-1,.,TRBV10-2,TGCGCCAGCGGAACAGAGGGGACTGAAGCTTTCTTT,CASGTEGTEAFF
.,TRBJ1-1,.,TRBV7-3,TGTGCCAGCAGCTTAACAGGGCGGGCCACTGAAGCTTTCTTT,CASSLTGRATEAFF
TRBD1,TRBJ1-5,.,TRBV30,TGTGCCTGGAGTGTCTCGGGACAGGGGGGTAATCAGCCCCAGCATTTT,CAWSVSGQGGNQPQHF
.,TRBJ2-7,.,TRBV29-1,TGCAGCGTTGAGGCCCCGGCGGGAACCTACGAGCAGTACTTC,CSVEAPAGTYEQYF
TRBD2,TRBJ2-1,.,TRBV5-1,TGCGCCAGCAGCTTGGGTAATACCGGGACTAGCGGGGGTGAGCAGTTCTTC,CASSLGNTGTSGGEQFF
TRBD1,TRBJ1-3,.,TRBV28,TGTGCCAGCAGTATCGACAGGGCTGGAAACACCATATATTTT,CASSIDRAGNTIYF
.,TRBJ1-6,once,TRBV2,TGTGCCAGCAGTGAAACCCGGGGCTCCTATAATTCACCCCTCCACTTT,CASSETRGSYNSPLHF
TRBD2,TRBJ2-7,.,TRBV7-8,TGTGCCAGCAGCTTCTACGTAGCGGGGGGTTACGAGCAGTACTTC,CASSFYVAGGYEQYF
TRBD2,TRBJ2-1,.,TRBV6-5,TGTGCCAGCAGTTACTTAGCGGGGGTCTACAATGAGCAGTTCTTC,CASSYLAGVYNEQFF
TRBD1,TRBJ1-2,.,TRBV19,TGTGCCAGTAGTTTCCCCCGGGACAGCTTCTATGGCTACACCTTC,CASSFPRDSFYGYTF
.,TRBJ2-3,once,TRBV19,TGTGCCAGTAGTTCGGGGGCCAGGGATACGCAGTATTTT,CASSSGARDTQYF
.,TRBJ1-2,few,TRBV5-4,TGTGCCAGCAGCTTGGATACAACCGATGGCTACACCTTC,CASSLDTTDGYTF
TRBD2,TRBJ2-1,.,TRBV2,TGTGCCAGCAGTGAGAGACTAGCGCCCAACAATGAGCAGTTCTTC,CASSERLAPNNEQFF
TRBD1,TRBJ2-7,.,TRBV15,TGTGCCACCAGCAGAGAACCGGGACAGGGTTACGAGCAGTACTTC,CATSREPGQGYEQYF
TRBD2,TRBJ2-5,.,TRBV5-1,TGCGCCAGCAGTCCGACCGGGACTAGCGGACAAGAGACCCAGTACTTC,CASSPTGTSGQETQYF
.,TRBJ1-1,few,TRBV29-1,TGCAGCGTTGAAACAGGACCGAACACTGAAGCTTTCTTT,CSVETGPNTEAFF
.,TRBJ1-6,.,TRBV30,TGTGCCTGGAGTGTACAAGATTGGGGCACCTATAATTCACCCCTCCACTTT,CAWSVQDWGTYNSPLHF
TRBD1,TRBJ2-7,.,TRBV18,TGTGCCAGCTCGAGTGGGACAGGGTTCTCCTACGAGCAGTACTTC,CASSSGTGFSYEQYF
TRBD1,TRBJ2-2,.,TRBV5-1,TGCGCCAGCAGCTTGGTGGGACAGGGGATCTCCGGGGAGCTGTTTTTT,CASSLVGQGISGELFF